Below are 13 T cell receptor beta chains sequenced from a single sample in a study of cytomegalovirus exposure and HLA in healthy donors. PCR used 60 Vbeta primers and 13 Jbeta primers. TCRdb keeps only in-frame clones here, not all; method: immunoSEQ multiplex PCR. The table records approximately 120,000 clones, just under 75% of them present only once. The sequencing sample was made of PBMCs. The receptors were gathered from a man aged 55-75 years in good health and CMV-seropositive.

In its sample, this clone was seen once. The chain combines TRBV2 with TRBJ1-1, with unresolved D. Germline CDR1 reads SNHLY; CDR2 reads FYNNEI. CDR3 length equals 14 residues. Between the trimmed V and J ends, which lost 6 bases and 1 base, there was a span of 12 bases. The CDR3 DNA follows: TGTGCCAGCAGCCCTCTCGGCGGGAACACTGAAGCTTTCTTT. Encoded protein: CASSPLGGNTEAFF.

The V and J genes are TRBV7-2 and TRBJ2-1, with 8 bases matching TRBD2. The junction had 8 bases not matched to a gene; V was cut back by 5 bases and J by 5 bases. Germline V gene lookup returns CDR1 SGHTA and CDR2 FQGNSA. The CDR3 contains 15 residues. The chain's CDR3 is CASSHPRGVNNEQFF. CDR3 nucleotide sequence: TGTGCCAGCAGCCACCCGCGGGGGGTGAACAATGAGCAGTTCTTC.

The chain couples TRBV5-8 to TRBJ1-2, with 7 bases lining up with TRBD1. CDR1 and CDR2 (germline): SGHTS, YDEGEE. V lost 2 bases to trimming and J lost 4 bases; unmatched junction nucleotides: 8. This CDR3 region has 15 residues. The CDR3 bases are TGTGCCAGCAGCTTAAGACAGGGTGTTTCCTATGGCTACACCTTC. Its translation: CASSLRQGVSYGYTF.

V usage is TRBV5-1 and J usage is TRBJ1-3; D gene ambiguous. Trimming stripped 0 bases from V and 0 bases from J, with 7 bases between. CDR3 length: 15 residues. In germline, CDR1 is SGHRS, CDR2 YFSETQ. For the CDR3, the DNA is TGCGCCAGCAGCTTGGCTGGGAGCTCTGGAAACACCATATATTTT. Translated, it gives CASSLAGSSGNTIYF.

The chain's CDR3 is CASSFSPGQRAGELFF. The DNA for the CDR3 is TGTGCCAGCAGTTTTTCTCCGGGACAAAGGGCCGGGGAGCTGTTTTTT. The chain uses TRBV27 and TRBJ2-2, with a possible D match to TRBD1 (6 bases). The CDR3 has 16 residues. The germline gives CDR1 MNHEY, CDR2 SMNVEV (reference sequence). Trimming removed 3 bases from V and 6 bases from J, with 17 bases in between.

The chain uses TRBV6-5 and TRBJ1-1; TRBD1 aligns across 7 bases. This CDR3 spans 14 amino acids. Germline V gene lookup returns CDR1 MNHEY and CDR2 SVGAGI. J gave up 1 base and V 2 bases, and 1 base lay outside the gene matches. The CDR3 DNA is TGTGCCAGCAGTTACCGGGACAGGAACACTGAAGCTTTCTTT. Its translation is CASSYRDRNTEAFF.

The CDR3 DNA reads TGTGCCAGCAGAGCACGGACAGGGTCGAACACTGAAGCTTTCTTT. Its protein product is CASRARTGSNTEAFF. The rearrangement uses TRBV7-9 and TRBJ1-1; 8 bases match TRBD1. Per germline, CDR1 SEHNR and CDR2 FQNEAQ (reference sequence). This CDR3 region has 15 residues. V gave up 6 bases and J gave up 1 base; unmatched junction bases: 7.

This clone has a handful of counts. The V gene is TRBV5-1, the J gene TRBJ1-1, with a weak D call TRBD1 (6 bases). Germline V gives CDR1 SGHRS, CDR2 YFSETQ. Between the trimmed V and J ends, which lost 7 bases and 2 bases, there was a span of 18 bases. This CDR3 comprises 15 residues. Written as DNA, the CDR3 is TGCGCCAGCGGTAAGGAAACAGGGATAAACACTGAAGCTTTCTTT. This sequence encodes CASGKETGINTEAFF.

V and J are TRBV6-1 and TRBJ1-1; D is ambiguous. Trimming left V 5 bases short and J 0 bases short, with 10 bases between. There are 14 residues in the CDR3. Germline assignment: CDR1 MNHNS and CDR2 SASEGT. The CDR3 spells CASSPGRVNTEAFF. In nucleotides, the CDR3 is TGTGCCAGCAGTCCGGGGAGGGTGAACACTGAAGCTTTCTTT.

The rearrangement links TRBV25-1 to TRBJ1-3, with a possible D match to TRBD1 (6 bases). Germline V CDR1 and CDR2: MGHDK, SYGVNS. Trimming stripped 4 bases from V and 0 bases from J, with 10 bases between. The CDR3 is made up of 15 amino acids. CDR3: CASSVLDSSGNTIYF. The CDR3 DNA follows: TGTGCCAGCAGTGTACTGGACAGCTCTGGAAACACCATATATTTT.

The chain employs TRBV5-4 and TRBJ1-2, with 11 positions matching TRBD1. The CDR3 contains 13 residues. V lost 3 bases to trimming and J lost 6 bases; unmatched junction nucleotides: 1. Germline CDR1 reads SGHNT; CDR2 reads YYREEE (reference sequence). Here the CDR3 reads CASSWTGGDGYTF. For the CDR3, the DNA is TGTGCCAGCAGCTGGACAGGGGGCGATGGCTACACCTTC.

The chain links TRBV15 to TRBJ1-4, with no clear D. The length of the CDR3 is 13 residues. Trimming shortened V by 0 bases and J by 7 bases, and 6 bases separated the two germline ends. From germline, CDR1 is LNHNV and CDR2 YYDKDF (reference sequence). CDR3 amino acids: CATSRERAEKLFF. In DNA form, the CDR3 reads TGTGCCACCAGCAGAGAGAGGGCTGAAAAACTGTTTTTT.

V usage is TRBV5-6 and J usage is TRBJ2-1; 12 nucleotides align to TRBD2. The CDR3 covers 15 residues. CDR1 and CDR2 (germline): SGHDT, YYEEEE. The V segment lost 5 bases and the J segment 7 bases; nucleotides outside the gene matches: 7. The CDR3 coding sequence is TGTGCCAGCAGTGCTAGCGGGGGGGCCAGGAATGAGCAGTTCTTC. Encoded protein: CASSASGGARNEQFF. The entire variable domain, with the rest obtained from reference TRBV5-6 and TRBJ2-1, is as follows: DAGVTQSPTHLIKTRGQQVTLRCSPKSGHDTVSWYQQALGQGPQFIFQYYEEEERQRGNFPDRFSGHQFPNYSSELNVNALLLGDSALYLCASSASGGARNEQFFGPGTRLTVL.